This TCR beta chain came from a study of tumor-infiltrating lymphocytes in primary liver carcinoma. Priming with a constant-region primer yielded TCR beta cDNA from roughly 0.45 ug total RNA. Amplification in three nested multiplex PCR rounds with slightly modified ARM-PCR gave rise to TCR beta libraries. A C-beta reverse primer was combined with TRBV1-TRBV30 forward primers in the first two PCR rounds, and each round had about 10 cycles. Each CDR3 protein gets one entry after TCRdb re-called the multiplex PCR reads with MiXCR. Among about 180,000 distinct CDR3 sequences listed, less than 65% were seen once. Broader study findings: Relative to tumor region pairs, the tumor-adjacent and tumor-blood pairs showed overlap that was lower.

The researchers obtained blood RNA from unsorted whole blood and also extracted germline DNA. At sampling, these chronic HBV carriers had received no treatment. CDR1 MNHEY and CDR2 SVGAGI come from the germline V gene. Trimming removed 6 bases from V and 0 bases from J, with 12 bases in between. CDR3 length equals 16 residues. On this clonotype: Its target is unknown.

The chain recombines TRBV6-5 with TRBJ1-6; D ambiguous. The clonotype originates from a man aged 40-49 years with primary liver carcinoma and hepatitis B virus infection. The sequenced sample was peripheral blood. The CDR3 DNA follows: TGTGCCAGCAGCCCCAGGAGGGACTCCTATAATTCACCCCTCCACTTT. It translates to CASSPRRDSYNSPLHF.